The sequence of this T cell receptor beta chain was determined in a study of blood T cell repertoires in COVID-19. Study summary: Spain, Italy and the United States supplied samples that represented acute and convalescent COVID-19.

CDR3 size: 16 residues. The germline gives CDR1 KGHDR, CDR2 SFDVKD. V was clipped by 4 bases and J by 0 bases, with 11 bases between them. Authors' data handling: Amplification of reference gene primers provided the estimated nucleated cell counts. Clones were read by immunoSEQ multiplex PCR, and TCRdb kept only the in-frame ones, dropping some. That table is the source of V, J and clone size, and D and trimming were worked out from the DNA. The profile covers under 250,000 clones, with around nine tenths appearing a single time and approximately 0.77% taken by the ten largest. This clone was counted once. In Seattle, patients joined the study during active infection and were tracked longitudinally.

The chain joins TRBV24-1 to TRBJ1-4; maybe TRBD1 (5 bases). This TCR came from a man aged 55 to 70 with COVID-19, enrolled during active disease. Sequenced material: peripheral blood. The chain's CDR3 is CATSDGGLATNEKLFF. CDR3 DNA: TGTGCCACCAGTGACGGGGGATTGGCAACTAATGAAAAACTGTTTTTT.